Included here is one TCR beta chain sequence, with context. Antigen unknown. TCRdb processed the 5' RACE reads again and assigns one entry to each CDR3 protein, with no DNA. The sample data list about 110,000 distinct CDR3 sequences. The source of the sample is a study of monozygotic twins with inflammatory bowel disease. From germline, CDR1 is SGHVS and CDR2 FQNEAQ. The CDR3 covers 13 residues. Whole-study findings and limits: There was no way to distinguish the different T cell subtypes.

The sequenced material came from blood. This clonotype originated in a human donor with ulcerative colitis or Crohn's disease, or a healthy co-twin of an affected twin (not recorded which). The chain links TRBV7-8 to TRBJ1-1. CDR3 sequence reads: CASSSDINTEAFF.